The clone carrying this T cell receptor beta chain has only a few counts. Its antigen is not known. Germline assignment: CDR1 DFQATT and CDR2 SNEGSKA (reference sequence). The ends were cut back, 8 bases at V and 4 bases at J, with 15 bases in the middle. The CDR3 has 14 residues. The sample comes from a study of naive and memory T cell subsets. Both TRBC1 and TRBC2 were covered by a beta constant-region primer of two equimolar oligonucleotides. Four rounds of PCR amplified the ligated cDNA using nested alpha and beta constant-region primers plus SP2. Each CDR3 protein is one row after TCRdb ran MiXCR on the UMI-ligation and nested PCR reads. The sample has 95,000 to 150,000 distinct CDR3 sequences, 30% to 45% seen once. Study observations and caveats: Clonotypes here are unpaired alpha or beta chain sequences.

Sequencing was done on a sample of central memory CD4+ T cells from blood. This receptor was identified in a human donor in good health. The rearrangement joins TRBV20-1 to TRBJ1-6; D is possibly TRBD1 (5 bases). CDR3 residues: CSTVDRTYNSPLHF. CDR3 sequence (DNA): TGCAGTACCGTCGACAGAACTTATAATTCACCCCTCCACTTT.